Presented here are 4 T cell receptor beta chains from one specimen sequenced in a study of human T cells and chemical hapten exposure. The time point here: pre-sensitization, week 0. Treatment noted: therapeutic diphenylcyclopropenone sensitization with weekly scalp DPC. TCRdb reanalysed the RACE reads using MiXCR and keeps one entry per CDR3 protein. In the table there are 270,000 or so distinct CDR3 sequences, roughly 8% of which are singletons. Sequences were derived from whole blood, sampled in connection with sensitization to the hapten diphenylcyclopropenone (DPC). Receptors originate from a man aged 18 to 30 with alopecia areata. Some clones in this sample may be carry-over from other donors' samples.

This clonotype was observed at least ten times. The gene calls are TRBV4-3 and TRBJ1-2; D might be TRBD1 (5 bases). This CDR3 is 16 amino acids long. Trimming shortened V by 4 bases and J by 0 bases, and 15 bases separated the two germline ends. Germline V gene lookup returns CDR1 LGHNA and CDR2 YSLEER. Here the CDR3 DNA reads TGCGCCAGCAGCCGTGGGACGGAACTTTCTAACTATGGCTACACCTTC. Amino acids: CASSRGTELSNYGYTF.

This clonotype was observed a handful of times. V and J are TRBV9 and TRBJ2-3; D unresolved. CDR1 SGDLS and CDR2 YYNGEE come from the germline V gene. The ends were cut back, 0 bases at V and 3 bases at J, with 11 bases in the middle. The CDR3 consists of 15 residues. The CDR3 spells CASSVGLRWTDTQYF. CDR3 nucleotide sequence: TGTGCCAGCAGCGTAGGTTTACGCTGGACAGATACGCAGTATTTT.

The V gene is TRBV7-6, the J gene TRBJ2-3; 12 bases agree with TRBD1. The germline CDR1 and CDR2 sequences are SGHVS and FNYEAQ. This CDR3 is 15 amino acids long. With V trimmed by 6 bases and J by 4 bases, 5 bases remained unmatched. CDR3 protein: CASRGGTGGSDTQYF. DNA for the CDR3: TGTGCCAGCAGGGGCGGGACAGGGGGCTCAGATACGCAGTATTTT.

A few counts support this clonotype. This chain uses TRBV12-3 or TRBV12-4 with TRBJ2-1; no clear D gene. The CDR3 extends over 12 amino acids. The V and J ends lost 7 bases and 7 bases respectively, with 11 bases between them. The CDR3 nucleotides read TGTGCCAGCACCTTGGCAGGTAATGAGCAGTTCTTC. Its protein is CASTLAGNEQFF.